This passage covers 29 T cell receptor beta chains from one sample sequenced in a study of control samples from healthy donors and cancer patients. Some clones are missing from TCRdb's copy, which holds only in-frame ones; the method was immunoSEQ multiplex PCR. The table shows about 70,000 clones, with approximately 84% occurring only once. What was sequenced was blood. These receptors were collected from a man in his fifties or sixties in good health.

The CDR3 region is CASSPYGTGLGYEQYF. CDR3 bases: TGTGCCAGTAGTCCATATGGGACAGGGTTGGGCTACGAGCAGTACTTC. V is TRBV19 and J is TRBJ2-7, with 9 bases matching TRBD1. Germline V gives CDR1 LNHDA, CDR2 SQIVND (reference sequence). The CDR3 is made up of 16 amino acids. The V segment lost 5 bases and the J segment 3 bases; nucleotides outside the gene matches: 11.

The chain uses TRBV29-1 and TRBJ1-1; D ambiguous. Trimming removed 5 bases from V and 1 base from J, with 5 bases in between. The germline V gene encodes CDR1 SQVTM and CDR2 ANQGSEA. The CDR3 extends over 11 amino acids. This chain's CDR3 is CSVLWNTEAFF. The CDR3 nucleotides read TGCAGCGTTCTTTGGAACACTGAAGCTTTCTTT.

The table lists this clone with a few counts. Other DNA sequences from this sample encode an identical CDR3 as well. The chain links TRBV9 to TRBJ1-2, with 8 positions matching TRBD1. Germline CDR1 and CDR2: SGDLS and YYNGEE. This CDR3 region has 15 residues. V shed 3 bases, J shed 3 bases, and the junction held 7 bases outside the gene matches. The CDR3, as DNA: TGTGCCAGCAGCGCAGCCGGACAGGGAGACTATGGCTACACCTTC. The encoded protein is CASSAAGQGDYGYTF.

This chain connects TRBV7-2 to TRBJ1-5; D gene unclear. The length of the CDR3 is 15 residues. Germline-derived CDR1 and CDR2 are SGHTA and FQGNSA. V was pared by 5 bases and J by 6 bases, with 17 bases between. The CDR3 here is CASSPQMRNGQPQHF. The CDR3, as DNA: TGTGCCAGCAGCCCCCAAATGAGGAATGGTCAGCCCCAGCATTTT.

V gene TRBV29-1 combines with J gene TRBJ2-7, with D perhaps TRBD1 (5 bases). Germline assignment: CDR1 SQVTM and CDR2 ANQGSEA. The CDR3 consists of 12 residues. The ends were cut back, 3 bases at V and 3 bases at J, with 9 bases in the middle. CDR3 nucleotide sequence: TGCAGCGTTGAGAAGGGGAACTACGAGCAGTACTTC. Translating gives CSVEKGNYEQYF.

The rearrangement joins TRBV29-1 to TRBJ2-5; D may be TRBD1 (7 bases). V was cut by 7 bases and J by 11 bases, with 23 bases left in between. Germline V lookup: CDR1 SQVTM, CDR2 ANQGSEA. The CDR3 extends over 13 amino acids. The CDR3 DNA reads as TGCAGCGGCGACGGCTCCCGGGCAGGGGGGCAGTACTTC. Its translation is CSGDGSRAGGQYF.

This chain links TRBV6-5 with TRBJ2-7; D ambiguous. The CDR3 spans 13 residues. CDR1 and CDR2 (germline): MNHEY, SVGAGI. V was trimmed by 2 bases and J by 2 bases, leaving 7 bases between them. CDR3 bases: TGTGCCAGCAGTTACGGGGTAACCTACGAGCAGTACTTC. Its protein is CASSYGVTYEQYF.

The genes are TRBV6-5 and TRBJ1-2; D possibly corresponds to TRBD1 (5 bases). The CDR3 loop spans 13 amino acids. The germline V gene encodes CDR1 MNHEY and CDR2 SVGAGI. Trimming pared 5 bases from V and 10 bases from J, leaving 17 bases between. The chain's CDR3 is CASSISPGTAYTF. CDR3 sequence (DNA): TGTGCCAGCAGTATTTCTCCCGGGACGGCCTACACCTTC.

As concerns this clone: Within the sample, other DNA sequences also encode this same CDR3. The V and J genes are TRBV3-1 (or the pseudogene TRBV3-2) and TRBJ1-4; 7 bases agree with TRBD1. This CDR3 comprises 14 residues. V lost 3 bases to trimming and J lost 5 bases; unmatched junction nucleotides: 3. Per the germline V gene, CDR1 is LGHDT and CDR2 is YNNKEL (reference sequence). CDR3 nucleotides: TGTGCCAGCAGCCATCAGGGGGGAAATGAAAAACTGTTTTTT. Translation gives CASSHQGGNEKLFF.

This chain connects TRBV24-1 to TRBJ2-1; 9 nucleotides agree with TRBD2. The J segment lost 8 bases and the V segment lost 4 bases, leaving 11 bases of the junction unmatched. CDR1 and CDR2 from the germline V gene are KGHDR and SFDVKD. The CDR3 covers 16 residues. DNA for the CDR3: TGTGCCACCAGTGAAATTAGCGGGAGTCATATCCATGAGCAGTTCTTC. Translation: CATSEISGSHIHEQFF.

The chain has TRBV19 and TRBJ2-1, with TRBD2 identical over 8 bases. This CDR3 has 11 amino acids. The junction had 8 bases not matched to a gene; V was cut back by 7 bases and J by 15 bases. CDR1 LNHDA and CDR2 SQIVND come from the germline V gene (reference sequence). CDR3 in amino acids: CASNQGTSTFF. CDR3 DNA: TGTGCCAGTAACCAGGGGACTAGTACGTTCTTC. Combining the CDR3 with reference TRBV19 and TRBJ2-1 gives the whole variable domain DGGITQSPKYLFRKEGQNVTLSCEQNLNHDAMYWYRQDPGQGLRLIYYSQIVNDFQKGDIAEGYSVSREKKESFPLTVTSAQKNPTAFYLCASNQGTSTFFGPGTRLTVL.

This chain links TRBV5-4 with TRBJ2-7; D is perhaps TRBD2 (7 bases). Germline V lookup: CDR1 SGHNT, CDR2 YYREEE (reference sequence). This CDR3 spans 17 amino acids. V was clipped by 7 bases and J by 2 bases, with 25 bases between them. CDR3 nucleotides: TGTGCCAGCCAAATCGGGGGGCTAGTGTCGGGAACCTACGAGCAGTACTTC. This encodes CASQIGGLVSGTYEQYF.

The chain has TRBV30 and TRBJ2-1; possibly TRBD1 or TRBD2 for D (5 bases each). The CDR3 is made up of 14 amino acids. Germline V gene sequence: CDR1 GTSNPN, CDR2 SVGIG (reference sequence). V lost 4 bases, J lost 0 bases, and 10 bases lay in between. The CDR3 region is CAWMAGSSYNEQFF. CDR3 nucleotide sequence: TGTGCCTGGATGGCAGGGAGCTCCTACAATGAGCAGTTCTTC.

J is TRBJ2-7 and V is TRBV4-2; D might be TRBD2 (5 bases). Trimming pared 4 bases from V and 2 bases from J, leaving 6 bases between. Germline values: CDR1 LGHNA, CDR2 YNFKEQ. This CDR3 comprises 12 residues. CDR3 sequence reads: CASSPGTYEQYF. CDR3 bases: TGTGCCAGCAGCCCCGGGACCTACGAGCAGTACTTC.

The chain uses TRBV5-1 and TRBJ2-3, with a weak D call TRBD1 (5 bases). The CDR3 has 14 amino acids. Trimming removed 0 bases at V and 3 bases at J, with 8 bases between. CDR1 and CDR2 (germline): SGHRS, YFSETQ. CDR3 bases: TGCGCCAGCAGCTTGGATCCAGGGACAGATACGCAGTATTTT. This translates into CASSLDPGTDTQYF.

This chain connects TRBV6-2 or TRBV6-3 to TRBJ1-1; 7 positions agree with TRBD1. This CDR3 has 16 residues. Germline trimming cut 2 bases from V and 0 bases from J; bases unmatched to any gene: 6. Germline CDR1 reads MNHEY; CDR2 reads SVGEGT. The CDR3 DNA is TGTGCCAGCAGTTACACCCTACAGGGGCTGAACACTGAAGCTTTCTTT. It is translated as CASSYTLQGLNTEAFF.

The genes are TRBV5-4 and TRBJ2-1, with TRBD2 identical over 9 bases. The CDR3 consists of 16 residues. V lost 0 bases and J lost 4; bases outside the gene matches: 5. Looked up from germline, CDR1 is SGHNT and CDR2 is YYREEE (reference sequence). This CDR3 is CASSLGSGGIYNEQFF. The CDR3 nucleotides read TGTGCCAGCAGCTTGGGTAGCGGGGGAATTTACAATGAGCAGTTCTTC.

The chain uses TRBV13 and TRBJ2-7, with D maybe TRBD2 (5 bases). The V gene's germline CDR1 is PRHDT and CDR2 FYEKMQ (reference sequence). V was trimmed by 0 bases and J by 6 bases, leaving 9 bases between them. The CDR3 totals 13 residues. The CDR3 DNA sequence: TGTGCCAGCAGCTTAGGGCCCGAGGGCGAGCAGTACTTC. Translated, it gives CASSLGPEGEQYF.

V usage is TRBV6-5 and J usage is TRBJ1-5, with unresolved D. CDR1 is MNHEY, CDR2 SVGAGI, per germline. V was pared by 6 bases and J by 6 bases, with 6 bases between. This CDR3 spans 11 amino acids. Here the CDR3 reads CASRFGQPQHF. Written as DNA, the CDR3 is TGTGCCAGCAGGTTCGGTCAGCCCCAGCATTTT.

A note on this clone: This sample also contains other DNA sequences that code for the same CDR3. V gene TRBV7-2 combines with J gene TRBJ2-1; TRBD2 matches 7 bases. Germline values: CDR1 SGHTA, CDR2 FQGNSA. The CDR3 sequence is 15 residues long. V trimming: 2 bases; J trimming: 1 base; junction bases outside the gene matches: 2. Here the CDR3 DNA reads TGTGCCAGCAGCTTATCAGCGGGGTCCTACAATGAGCAGTTCTTC. The encoded protein is CASSLSAGSYNEQFF.

This chain connects TRBV15 to TRBJ1-3; D remains unclear. This CDR3 comprises 14 residues. Between the trimmed V and J ends, which lost 0 bases and 4 bases, there was a span of 7 bases. The V gene's germline CDR1 is LNHNV and CDR2 YYDKDF (reference sequence). CDR3 sequence reads: CATSRDGSGNTIYF. The CDR3 nucleotides are TGTGCCACCAGCAGAGACGGTTCGGGAAACACCATATATTTT.

The chain combines TRBV5-1 with TRBJ2-2; D remains ambiguous. The CDR3 consists of 14 residues. From germline, CDR1 is SGHRS and CDR2 YFSETQ. The V and J ends lost 2 bases and 0 bases respectively, with 5 bases between them. CDR3 sequence: CASSLSANTGELFF. The CDR3 nucleotides read TGCGCCAGCAGCTTATCAGCGAACACCGGGGAGCTGTTTTTT.

This chain links TRBV16 with TRBJ1-2; possible D gene TRBD1, 5 bases. Germline V gene sequence: CDR1 KGHSY, CDR2 FQNENV. Trimming removed 2 bases at V and 2 bases at J, with 6 bases between. The CDR3 is 13 residues long. The CDR3 nucleotides read TGTGCCAGCAGCCAAGAGGGGAACTATGGCTACACCTTC. Amino acids: CASSQEGNYGYTF.

The chain couples TRBV15 to TRBJ2-1, with D possibly TRBD2 on 6 matching bases. Germline V gene data show CDR1 as LNHNV and CDR2 as YYDKDF (reference sequence). This CDR3 has 16 residues. V was cut by 3 bases and J by 2 bases, with 14 bases left in between. Written as DNA, the CDR3 is TGTGCCACCAGCAGCACCCGGGACTGGCCCTACAATGAGCAGTTCTTC. Its protein product is CATSSTRDWPYNEQFF.

CDR3 sequence reads: CASSQGLYTGELFF. Here the CDR3 DNA reads TGTGCCAGCAGCCAAGGACTTTACACCGGGGAGCTGTTTTTT. The J gene is TRBJ2-2, the V gene TRBV14; D unclear. The germline CDR1 and CDR2 sequences are SGHDN and FVKESK. With 1 base removed from V and 3 bases from J, the gap between germline ends came to 6 bases. The CDR3 runs to 14 residues.

The chain employs TRBV10-1 and TRBJ1-4, with a possible D match to TRBD1 (6 bases). Trimming pared 6 bases from V and 3 bases from J, leaving 17 bases between. CDR1 is WNHNN and CDR2 is SYGVQD in the germline V gene (reference sequence). The CDR3 consists of 16 residues. CDR3 sequence reads: CASRRGGRGSNEKLFF. The DNA for the CDR3 is TGCGCCAGCAGGAGGGGGGGCAGAGGATCTAATGAAAAACTGTTTTTT.

The CDR3 DNA is TGTGCCAGCAGCGGAGTGAGTCGCACCGGGGAGCTGTTTTTT. Residues: CASSGVSRTGELFF. V gene TRBV9 combines with J gene TRBJ2-2; D gene uncertain. CDR3 size: 14 residues. The V gene's germline CDR1 is SGDLS and CDR2 YYNGEE. V lost 3 bases to trimming and J lost 4 bases, with 10 bases between them.

This clone was observed a single time. CDR3 sequence (DNA): TGTGCCAGTAGTACCGGGACGAGGGCTGCCGAGCAGTACTTC. Protein product: CASSTGTRAAEQYF. The gene calls are TRBV19 and TRBJ2-7, with D perhaps matching TRBD1 or TRBD2 (5 bases each). The CDR3 is made up of 14 amino acids. Germline values: CDR1 LNHDA, CDR2 SQIVND (reference sequence). V was trimmed by 4 bases and J by 6 bases, leaving 16 bases between them.

The chain recombines TRBV10-2 with TRBJ2-1; 9 positions agree with TRBD2. CDR3 length: 15 residues. In germline, CDR1 is WSHSY, CDR2 SAAADI. Trimming took 4 bases from V and 3 from J; bases not matched to a gene: 4. CDR3 sequence: CASSVPAGGYNEQFF. CDR3 nucleotide sequence: TGCGCCAGCAGTGTCCCAGCGGGAGGCTACAATGAGCAGTTCTTC.